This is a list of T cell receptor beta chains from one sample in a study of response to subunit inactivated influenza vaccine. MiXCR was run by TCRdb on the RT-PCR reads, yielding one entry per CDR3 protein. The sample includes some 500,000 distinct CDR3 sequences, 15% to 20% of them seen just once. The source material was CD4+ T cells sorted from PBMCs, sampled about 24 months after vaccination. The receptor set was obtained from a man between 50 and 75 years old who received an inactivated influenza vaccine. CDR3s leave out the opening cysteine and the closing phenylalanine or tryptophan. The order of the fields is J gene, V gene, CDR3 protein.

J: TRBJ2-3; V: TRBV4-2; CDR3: ASSQNLRTSGYTDTQY
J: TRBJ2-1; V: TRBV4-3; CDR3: ASSQELAGSYNEQF
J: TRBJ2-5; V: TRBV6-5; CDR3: ASSYSNPTGKETQY
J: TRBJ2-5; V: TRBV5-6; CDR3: ASSRDRETQY
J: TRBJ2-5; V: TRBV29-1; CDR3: SVVRGQGETQY
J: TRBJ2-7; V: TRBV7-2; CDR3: ASSWGRRYEQY
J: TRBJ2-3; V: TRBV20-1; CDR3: SARSLGGQGAADTQY
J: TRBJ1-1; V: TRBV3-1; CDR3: ASSLYGTTEAF
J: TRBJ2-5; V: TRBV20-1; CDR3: SARPSGGRETQY
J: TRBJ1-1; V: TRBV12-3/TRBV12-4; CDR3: ASSLAWGWAF
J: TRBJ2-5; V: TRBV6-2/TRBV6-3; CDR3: ASSYSPSGIVTQY
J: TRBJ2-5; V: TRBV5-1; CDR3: ASSLYPVKETQY
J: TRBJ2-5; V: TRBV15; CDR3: ATNTGGIQETQY
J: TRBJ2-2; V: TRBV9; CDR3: ASSPVVGLNTGELF
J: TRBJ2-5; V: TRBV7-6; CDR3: ASSLAPGQGEETQY
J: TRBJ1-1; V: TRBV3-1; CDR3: ASSQELGNTEAF
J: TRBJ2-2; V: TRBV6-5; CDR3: ASSFQRTTGELF
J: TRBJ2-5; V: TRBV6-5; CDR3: ASSYGQGGQETQY
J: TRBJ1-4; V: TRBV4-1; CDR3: ASSPVGRGEEKLF
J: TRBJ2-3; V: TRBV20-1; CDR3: SADKTSRADTQY
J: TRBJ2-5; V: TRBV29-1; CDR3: SGRDYHGETQY
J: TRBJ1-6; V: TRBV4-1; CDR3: ASSQVMASKAYNSPLH
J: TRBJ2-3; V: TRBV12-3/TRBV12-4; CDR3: ASSPPLGQSTDTQY
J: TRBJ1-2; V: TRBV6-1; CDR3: ASTLTGGVGYT
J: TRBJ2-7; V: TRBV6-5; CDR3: ASSYFGLNYEQY
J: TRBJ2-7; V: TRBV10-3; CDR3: AIRTSNSWEQY
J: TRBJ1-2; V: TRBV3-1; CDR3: ASSQDLGGSGYT
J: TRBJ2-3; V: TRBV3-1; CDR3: ASSYLGLTTDTQY
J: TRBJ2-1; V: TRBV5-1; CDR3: ASRVGPAQGEQF
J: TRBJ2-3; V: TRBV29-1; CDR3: SVEIGGTTDTQY
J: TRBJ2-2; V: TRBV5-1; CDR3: ASSSNRGGTGELF
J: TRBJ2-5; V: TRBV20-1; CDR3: SACAGTGLLETQY
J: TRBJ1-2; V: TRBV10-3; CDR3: AITAGNNYGYT
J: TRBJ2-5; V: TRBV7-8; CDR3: ASYDERLVLIGSRETQY
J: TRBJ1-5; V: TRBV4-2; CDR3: ASSQEWASNQPQH
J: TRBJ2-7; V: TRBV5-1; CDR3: ASSLLPSDSVNEQY
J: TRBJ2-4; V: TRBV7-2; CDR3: ASSPSWAKNIQY
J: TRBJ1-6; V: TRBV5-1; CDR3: ASKARTGLENSPLH
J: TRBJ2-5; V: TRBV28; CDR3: ASSTRRTQY
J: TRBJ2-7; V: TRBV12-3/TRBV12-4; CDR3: ASSAGTGGEQY
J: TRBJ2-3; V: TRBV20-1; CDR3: SARDQTFSTDTQY
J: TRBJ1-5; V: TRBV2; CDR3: ASSAGTAFNQPQH
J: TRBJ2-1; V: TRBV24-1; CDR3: ATSDFSRSNEQF
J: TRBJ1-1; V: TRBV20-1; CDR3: SAREQPGPSTEAF
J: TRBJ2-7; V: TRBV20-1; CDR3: SAERTGLYEQY
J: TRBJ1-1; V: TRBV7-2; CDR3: ASSPRQANTEAF
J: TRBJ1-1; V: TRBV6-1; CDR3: ASSERVTMNTEAF
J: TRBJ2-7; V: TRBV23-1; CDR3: ARACYEQY
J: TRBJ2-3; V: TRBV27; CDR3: ASETQY
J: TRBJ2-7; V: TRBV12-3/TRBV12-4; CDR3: ASSLGVSFSYEQY
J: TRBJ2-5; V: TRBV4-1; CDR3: ASSQDGLFQETQY
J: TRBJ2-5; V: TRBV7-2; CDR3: ASRRIRQGKFSETQY
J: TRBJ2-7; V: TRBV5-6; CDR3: ASSFSGRSSYEQY
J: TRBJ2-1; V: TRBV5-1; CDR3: ASSLDGGPYNEQF
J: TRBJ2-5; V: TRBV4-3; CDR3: ASSQEVTGQETQY
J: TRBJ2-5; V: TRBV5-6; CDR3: ASSLVTLRVQETQY
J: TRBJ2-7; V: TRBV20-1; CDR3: SARDPLSSYEQY
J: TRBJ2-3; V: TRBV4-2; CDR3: ASSQELDTQY